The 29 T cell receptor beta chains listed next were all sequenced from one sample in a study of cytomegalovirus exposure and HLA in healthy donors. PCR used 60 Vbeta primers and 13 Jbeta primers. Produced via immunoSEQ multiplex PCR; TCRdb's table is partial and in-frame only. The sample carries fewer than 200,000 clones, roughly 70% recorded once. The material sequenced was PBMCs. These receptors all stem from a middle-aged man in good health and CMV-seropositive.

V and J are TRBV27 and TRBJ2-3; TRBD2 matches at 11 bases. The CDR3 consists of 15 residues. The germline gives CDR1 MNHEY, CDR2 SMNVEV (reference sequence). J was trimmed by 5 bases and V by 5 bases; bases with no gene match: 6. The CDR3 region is CASSVAGGPGDTQYF. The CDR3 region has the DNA TGTGCCAGCAGTGTAGCGGGGGGGCCGGGAGATACGCAGTATTTT.

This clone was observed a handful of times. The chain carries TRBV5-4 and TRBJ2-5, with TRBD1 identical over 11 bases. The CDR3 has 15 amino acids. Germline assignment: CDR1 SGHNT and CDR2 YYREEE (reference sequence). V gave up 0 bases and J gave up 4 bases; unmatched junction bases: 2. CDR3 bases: TGTGCCAGCAGCTTGGGAGGGACAGGGGGAGAGACCCAGTACTTC. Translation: CASSLGGTGGETQYF.

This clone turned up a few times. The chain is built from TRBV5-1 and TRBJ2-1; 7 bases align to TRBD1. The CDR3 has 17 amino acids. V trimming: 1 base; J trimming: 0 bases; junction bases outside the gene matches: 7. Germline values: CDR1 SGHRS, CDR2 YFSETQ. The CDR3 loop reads CASSLLGGPSSYNEQFF. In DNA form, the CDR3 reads TGCGCCAGCAGCTTGCTAGGGGGCCCGAGCTCCTACAATGAGCAGTTCTTC. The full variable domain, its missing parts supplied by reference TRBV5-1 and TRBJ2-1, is KAGVTQTPRYLIKTRGQQVTLSCSPISGHRSVSWYQQTPGQGLQFLFEYFSETQRNKGNFPGRFSGRQFSNSRSEMNVSTLELGDSALYLCASSLLGGPSSYNEQFFGPGTRLTVL.

The CDR3 region is CASSKMGGDGYTF. The CDR3 nucleotides read TGTGCCAGCAGTAAAATGGGGGGGGATGGCTACACCTTC. The gene calls are TRBV6-5 and TRBJ1-2; D may be TRBD1 (5 bases). Per the germline V gene, CDR1 is MNHEY and CDR2 is SVGAGI. Trimming shortened V by 5 bases and J by 6 bases, and 13 bases separated the two germline ends. The length of the CDR3 is 13 residues.

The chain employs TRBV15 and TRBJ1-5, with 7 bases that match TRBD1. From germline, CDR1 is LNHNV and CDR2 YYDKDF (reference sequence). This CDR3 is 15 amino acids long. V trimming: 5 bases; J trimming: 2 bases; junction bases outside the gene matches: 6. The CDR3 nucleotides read TGTGCCACCAGCTCCCGACAGGGAGGCAATCAGCCCCAGCATTTT. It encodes CATSSRQGGNQPQHF.

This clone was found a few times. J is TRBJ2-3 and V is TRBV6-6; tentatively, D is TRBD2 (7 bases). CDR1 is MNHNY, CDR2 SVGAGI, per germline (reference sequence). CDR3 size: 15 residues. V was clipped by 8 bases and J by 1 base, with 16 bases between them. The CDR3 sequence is CASGRKGGGTDTQYF. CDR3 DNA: TGTGCCAGCGGAAGAAAAGGGGGGGGCACAGATACGCAGTATTTT.

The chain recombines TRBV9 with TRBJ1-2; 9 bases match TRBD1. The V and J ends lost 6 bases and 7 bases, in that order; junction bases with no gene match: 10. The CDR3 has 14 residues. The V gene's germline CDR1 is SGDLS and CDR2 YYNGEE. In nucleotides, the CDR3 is TGTGCCAGCAATGACGGACAGGGGCTGCTTGGCTACACCTTC. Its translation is CASNDGQGLLGYTF.

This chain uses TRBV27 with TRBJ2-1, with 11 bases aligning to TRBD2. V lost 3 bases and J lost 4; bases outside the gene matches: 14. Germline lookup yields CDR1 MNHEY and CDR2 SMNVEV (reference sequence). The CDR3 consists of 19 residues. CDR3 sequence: CASSFSLPSASGGYNEQFF. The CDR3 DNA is TGTGCCAGCAGTTTTTCCCTACCCTCTGCTAGCGGGGGGTACAATGAGCAGTTCTTC.

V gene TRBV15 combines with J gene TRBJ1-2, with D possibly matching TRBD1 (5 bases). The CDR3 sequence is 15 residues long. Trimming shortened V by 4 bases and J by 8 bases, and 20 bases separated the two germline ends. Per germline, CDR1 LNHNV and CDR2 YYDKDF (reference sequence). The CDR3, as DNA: TGTGCCACCAGCATATATAGGGGAGGACCGGGGGGCTACACCTTC. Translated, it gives CATSIYRGGPGGYTF.

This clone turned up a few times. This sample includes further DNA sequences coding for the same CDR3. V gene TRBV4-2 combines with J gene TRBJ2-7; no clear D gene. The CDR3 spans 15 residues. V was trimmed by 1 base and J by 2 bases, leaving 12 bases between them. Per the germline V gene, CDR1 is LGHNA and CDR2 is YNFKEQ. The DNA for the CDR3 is TGTGCCAGCAGCCAAGGTAGCACCGGCCCCTACGAGCAGTACTTC. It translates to CASSQGSTGPYEQYF.

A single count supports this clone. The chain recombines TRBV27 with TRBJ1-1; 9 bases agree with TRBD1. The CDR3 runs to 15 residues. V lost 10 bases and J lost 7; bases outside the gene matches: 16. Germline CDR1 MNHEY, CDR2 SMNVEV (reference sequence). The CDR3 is CATHSGQGRQGEAFF. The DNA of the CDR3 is TGTGCCACCCACTCGGGACAGGGAAGGCAAGGTGAAGCTTTCTTT.

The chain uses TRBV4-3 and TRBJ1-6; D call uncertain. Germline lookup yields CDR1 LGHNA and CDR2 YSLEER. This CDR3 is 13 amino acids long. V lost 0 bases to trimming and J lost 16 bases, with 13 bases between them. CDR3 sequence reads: CASSQDRGSALHF. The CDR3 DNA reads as TGCGCCAGCAGCCAAGATCGAGGCAGCGCTCTCCACTTT.

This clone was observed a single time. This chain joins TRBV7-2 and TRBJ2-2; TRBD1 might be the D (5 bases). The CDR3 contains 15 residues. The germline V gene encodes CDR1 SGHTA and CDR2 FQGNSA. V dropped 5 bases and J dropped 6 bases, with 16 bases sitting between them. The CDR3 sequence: CASSLVERGAGELFF. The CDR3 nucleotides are TGTGCCAGCAGCCTCGTGGAAAGGGGCGCCGGGGAGCTGTTTTTT.

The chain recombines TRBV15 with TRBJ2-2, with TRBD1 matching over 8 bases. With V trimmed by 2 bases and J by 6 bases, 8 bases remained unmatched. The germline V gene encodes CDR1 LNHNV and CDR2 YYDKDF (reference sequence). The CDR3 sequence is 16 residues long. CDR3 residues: CATSRSQGAMAGELFF. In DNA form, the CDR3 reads TGTGCCACCAGCAGATCCCAGGGGGCCATGGCCGGGGAGCTGTTTTTT.

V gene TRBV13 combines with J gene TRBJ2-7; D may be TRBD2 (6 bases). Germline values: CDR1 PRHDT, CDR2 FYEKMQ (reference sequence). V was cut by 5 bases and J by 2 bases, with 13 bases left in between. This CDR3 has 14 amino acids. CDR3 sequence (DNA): TGTGCCAGCAGCGTCGAGGAGGGACCCTACGAGCAGTACTTC. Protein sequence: CASSVEEGPYEQYF.

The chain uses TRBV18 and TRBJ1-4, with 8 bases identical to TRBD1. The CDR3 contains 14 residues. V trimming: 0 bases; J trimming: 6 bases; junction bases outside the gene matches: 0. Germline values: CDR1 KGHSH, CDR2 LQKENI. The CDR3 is CASSPPGQDEKLFF. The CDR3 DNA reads TGTGCCAGCTCACCACCGGGACAGGATGAAAAACTGTTTTTT.

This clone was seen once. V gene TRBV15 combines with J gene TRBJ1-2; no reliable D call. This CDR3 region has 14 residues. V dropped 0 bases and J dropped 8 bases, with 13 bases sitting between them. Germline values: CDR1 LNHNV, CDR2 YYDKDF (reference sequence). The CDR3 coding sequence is TGTGCCACCAGCAGAGATTCAGGTGCATTGGGCTACACCTTC. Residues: CATSRDSGALGYTF.

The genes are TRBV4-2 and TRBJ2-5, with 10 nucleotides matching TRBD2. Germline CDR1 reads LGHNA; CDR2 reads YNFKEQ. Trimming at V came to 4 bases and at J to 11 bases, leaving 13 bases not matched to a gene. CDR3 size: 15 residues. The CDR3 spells CASSLFSGGAKEQYF. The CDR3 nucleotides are TGTGCCAGCAGCCTCTTCAGCGGGGGGGCGAAGGAGCAGTACTTC.

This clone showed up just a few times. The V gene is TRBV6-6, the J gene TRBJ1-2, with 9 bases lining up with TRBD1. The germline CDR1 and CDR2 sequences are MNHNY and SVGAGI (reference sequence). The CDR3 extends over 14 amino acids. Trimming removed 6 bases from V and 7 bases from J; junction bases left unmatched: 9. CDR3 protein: CASSLEDRGSGYTF. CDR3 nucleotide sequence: TGTGCCAGCAGCCTCGAGGACAGGGGTAGTGGCTACACCTTC.

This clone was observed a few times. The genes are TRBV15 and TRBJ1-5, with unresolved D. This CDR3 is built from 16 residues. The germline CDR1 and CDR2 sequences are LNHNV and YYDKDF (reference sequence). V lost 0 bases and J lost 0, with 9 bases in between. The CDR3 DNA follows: TGTGCCACCAGCAGAGATACGTCTAATAGCAATCAGCCCCAGCATTTT. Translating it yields CATSRDTSNSNQPQHF.

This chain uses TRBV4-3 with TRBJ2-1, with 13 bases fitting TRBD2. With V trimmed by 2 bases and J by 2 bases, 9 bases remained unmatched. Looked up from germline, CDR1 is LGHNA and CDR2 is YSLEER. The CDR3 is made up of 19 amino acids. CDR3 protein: CASSQLLAGGAGAYNEQFF. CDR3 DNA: TGCGCCAGCAGCCAATTACTAGCGGGGGGGGCTGGAGCCTACAATGAGCAGTTCTTC.

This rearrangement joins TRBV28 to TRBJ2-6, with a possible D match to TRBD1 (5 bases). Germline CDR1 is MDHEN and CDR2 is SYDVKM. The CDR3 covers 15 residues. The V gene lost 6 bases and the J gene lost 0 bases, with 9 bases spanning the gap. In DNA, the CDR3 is TGTGCCAGCAGCCCAGACAGCTCTGGGGCCAACGTCCTGACTTTC. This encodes CASSPDSSGANVLTF. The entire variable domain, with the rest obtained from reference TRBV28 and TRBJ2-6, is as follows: DVKVTQSSRYLVKRTGEKVFLECVQDMDHENMFWYRQDPGLGLRLIYFSYDVKMKEKGDIPEGYSVSREKKERFSLILESASTNQTSMYLCASSPDSSGANVLTFGAGSRLTVL.

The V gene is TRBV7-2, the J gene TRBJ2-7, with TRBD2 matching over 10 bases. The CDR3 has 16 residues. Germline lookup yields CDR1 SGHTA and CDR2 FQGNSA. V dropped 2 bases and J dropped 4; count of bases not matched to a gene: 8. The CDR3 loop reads CASSLTQLAGYYEQYF. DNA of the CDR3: TGTGCCAGCAGCTTAACGCAACTAGCGGGGTATTACGAGCAGTACTTC.

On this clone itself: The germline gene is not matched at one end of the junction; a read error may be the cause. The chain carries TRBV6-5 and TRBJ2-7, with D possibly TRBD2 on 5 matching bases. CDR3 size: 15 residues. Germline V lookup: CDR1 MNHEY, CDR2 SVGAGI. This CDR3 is CATAPGVGDSYGQYF. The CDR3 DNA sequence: TGTGCCACCGCCCCCGGGGTGGGAGACTCCTACGGGCAGTACTTC.

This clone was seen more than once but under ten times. The CDR3 loop is CASSARQGSGYTF. The CDR3 region has the DNA TGTGCCAGCAGTGCCCGACAGGGGAGTGGCTACACCTTC. The V gene is TRBV25-1, the J gene TRBJ1-2, with TRBD1 identical over 8 bases. This CDR3 region has 13 residues. After removal of 4 bases from V and 7 bases from J, the junction contained 5 bases not matched to a gene. CDR1 and CDR2 (germline): MGHDK, SYGVNS.

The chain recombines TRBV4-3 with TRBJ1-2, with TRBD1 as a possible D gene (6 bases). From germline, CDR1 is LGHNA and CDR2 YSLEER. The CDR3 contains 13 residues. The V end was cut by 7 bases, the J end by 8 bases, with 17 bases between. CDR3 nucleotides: TGCGCCAGCACCATCGCACAGGGTTGGGGCTACACCTTC. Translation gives CASTIAQGWGYTF.

CDR3 protein: CASSGGYSNQPQHF. The DNA for the CDR3 is TGTGCCAGCAGTGGAGGGTATAGCAATCAGCCCCAGCATTTT. This chain joins TRBV2 and TRBJ1-5; D call uncertain. V was clipped by 4 bases and J by 0 bases, with 7 bases between them. The germline CDR1 and CDR2 sequences are SNHLY and FYNNEI. This CDR3 has 14 amino acids.

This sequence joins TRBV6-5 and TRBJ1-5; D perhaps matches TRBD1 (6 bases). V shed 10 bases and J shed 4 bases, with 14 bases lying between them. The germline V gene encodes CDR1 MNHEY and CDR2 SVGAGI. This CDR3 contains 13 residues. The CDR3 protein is CATGGQRNQPQHF. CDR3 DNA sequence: TGTGCCACCGGCGGACAGAGAAATCAGCCCCAGCATTTT.

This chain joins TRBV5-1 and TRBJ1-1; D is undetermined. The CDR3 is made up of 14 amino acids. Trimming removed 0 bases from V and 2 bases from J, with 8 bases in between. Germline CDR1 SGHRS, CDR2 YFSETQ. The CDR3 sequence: CASSLGHTNTEAFF. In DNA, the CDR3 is TGCGCCAGCAGCTTGGGACATACTAACACTGAAGCTTTCTTT. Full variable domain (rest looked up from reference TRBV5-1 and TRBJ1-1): KAGVTQTPRYLIKTRGQQVTLSCSPISGHRSVSWYQQTPGQGLQFLFEYFSETQRNKGNFPGRFSGRQFSNSRSEMNVSTLELGDSALYLCASSLGHTNTEAFFGQGTRLTVV.